The next 23 T cell receptor beta chains were all read from a single sample in a study of human T cells and chemical hapten exposure. TCRdb reprocessed the RACE reads with MiXCR, giving one entry per CDR3 protein. The sample includes around 380,000 distinct CDR3 sequences, more than 4.5% of them seen just once. The time point here: patch test 1, 2 weeks after DPC sensitization. The treatment denotes: therapeutic diphenylcyclopropenone sensitization with weekly scalp DPC. Sequenced material: whole blood, taken in connection with sensitization to the hapten diphenylcyclopropenone (DPC). These receptors all come from a woman between 50 and 59 years old with alopecia areata. Some clones in this sample may be carry-over from other donors' samples.

This chain uses TRBV14 with TRBJ2-3; no clear D. This CDR3 is 14 amino acids long. V was clipped by 1 base and J by 2 bases, with 7 bases between them. Germline CDR1 SGHDN, CDR2 FVKESK. DNA of the CDR3: TGTGCCAGCAGCCAAGTGGAGTTCACAGATACGCAGTATTTT. Its protein is CASSQVEFTDTQYF.

This clonotype was found a few times. A much larger clone differs from this one at a single base, so this may be a read error. The chain carries TRBV28 and TRBJ2-7, with D hard to call. The germline V gene encodes CDR1 MDHEN and CDR2 SYDVKM. This CDR3 spans 11 amino acids. V was shortened by 4 bases and J by 2 bases, with 3 bases between the two germline ends. This CDR3 reads CASSWAYEQYF. DNA of the CDR3: TGTGCCAGCAGTTGGGCCTACGAGCAGTACTTC.

This clonotype was counted ten times or more. The genes are TRBV4-1 and TRBJ1-5; D uncertain. Germline assignment: CDR1 MGHRA and CDR2 YSYEKL. V was cut by 0 bases and J by 9 bases, with 15 bases left in between. The length of the CDR3 is 15 residues. CDR3 in DNA: TGCGCCAGCAGCCAAGATCGAGACACCGGCCGGCCCCAGCATTTT. Translation gives CASSQDRDTGRPQHF.

In its sample, this clonotype was seen many times. V and J are TRBV28 and TRBJ2-7, with D perhaps matching TRBD2 (5 bases). Germline CDR1 and CDR2: MDHEN and SYDVKM. This CDR3 has 12 amino acids. V was cut by 10 bases and J by 1 base, with 11 bases left in between. The CDR3 DNA is TGTGCCACTAACGAGCGGTCCTACGAGCAGTACTTC. Translated: CATNERSYEQYF.

The chain recombines TRBV21-1 with TRBJ2-6; TRBD1 is the table's D call, not checked against the DNA. TRBV21-1 is noted as a pseudogene. The CDR3 is made up of 20 amino acids. CDR3 bases: TGTGCCAGCAGCAAAGAGGTCGCGGGGGCGCGAGGCTCTGGGGCCAACGTCCTGACTTTC. This sequence encodes CASSKEVAGARGSGANVLTF.

The chain uses TRBV15 and TRBJ1-2; D unclear. V gave up 6 bases and J gave up 1 base, with 12 bases separating them. This CDR3 spans 14 amino acids. Germline V lookup: CDR1 LNHNV, CDR2 YYDKDF (reference sequence). The CDR3 protein is CATSPGQDNYGYTF. The CDR3 DNA is TGTGCCACCAGTCCCGGGCAGGATAACTATGGCTACACCTTC.

This clonotype was counted many times. In DNA, the CDR3 is TGCAGCGTTTTGGCAGAACTCATGAACACTGAAGCTTTCTTT. Protein: CSVLAELMNTEAFF. This chain joins TRBV29-1 and TRBJ1-1; D not certain. The CDR3 contains 14 residues. Trimming left V 5 bases short and J 0 bases short, with 13 bases between. CDR1 is SQVTM, CDR2 ANQGSEA, per germline.

This clonotype was detected many times. The chain employs TRBV20-1 and TRBJ2-2; TRBD2 is a possible D gene (6 bases). Per germline, CDR1 DFQATT and CDR2 SNEGSKA (reference sequence). V was cut by 5 bases and J by 2 bases, with 12 bases left in between. This CDR3 region has 14 residues. The CDR3 loop is CSAYSGSNTGELFF. The CDR3 coding sequence is TGCAGTGCTTATAGCGGTTCTAACACCGGGGAGCTGTTTTTT.

This clonotype has a count of ten or more. V and J are TRBV29-1 and TRBJ2-3; a weak D match, TRBD1 (5 bases). CDR3 length equals 17 residues. V shed 1 base and J shed 4 bases, with 21 bases lying between them. CDR1 and CDR2 (germline): SQVTM, ANQGSEA. CDR3 DNA: TGCAGCGTTGAAGTTAGCCGCCAAGGGGTCTTGGCAGATACGCAGTATTTT. Encoded protein: CSVEVSRQGVLADTQYF.

This clonotype was counted ten times or more. V and J are TRBV25-1 and TRBJ2-3; D unresolved. With 3 bases removed from V and 4 bases from J, the gap between germline ends came to 11 bases. This CDR3 is 14 amino acids long. Germline CDR1 is MGHDK and CDR2 is SYGVNS. DNA for the CDR3: TGTGCCAGCAGTGATACCGGCAGGTCAGATACGCAGTATTTT. Protein sequence: CASSDTGRSDTQYF.

This clonotype was seen ten or more times. The V call is TRBV7-6, the J call TRBJ1-1, with D maybe TRBD1 (5 bases). Germline-derived CDR1 and CDR2 are SGHVS and FNYEAQ. Between the trimmed V and J ends, which lost 1 base and 1 base, there was a span of 13 bases. The CDR3 has 16 residues. CDR3 in amino acids: CASSLGGASPNTEAFF. The CDR3 nucleotides read TGTGCCAGCAGCTTAGGAGGGGCATCCCCGAACACTGAAGCTTTCTTT.

This clonotype was seen a few times. The chain recombines TRBV4-1 with TRBJ1-6, with D possibly matching TRBD1 (5 bases). CDR1 and CDR2 from the germline V gene are MGHRA and YSYEKL. The CDR3 sequence is 14 residues long. V lost 2 bases, J lost 10 bases, and 12 bases lay in between. The DNA of the CDR3 is TGCGCCAGCAGCCAATCAAGGGGAGGATCACCCCTCCACTTT. Translating gives CASSQSRGGSPLHF.

Only a few counts were recorded for this clonotype. The chain uses TRBV20-1 and TRBJ1-5; 7 nucleotides match TRBD1. CDR3 length: 14 amino acids. Losses at the gene ends were 6 bases for V and 3 bases for J; bases not matched to a gene: 8. Looked up from germline, CDR1 is DFQATT and CDR2 is SNEGSKA (reference sequence). The CDR3 sequence: CSAEGAVPNQPQHF. The CDR3, as DNA: TGCAGTGCCGAGGGGGCAGTCCCCAATCAGCCCCAGCATTTT.

This clonotype was found many times. A read error may account for a junction end that differs from germline. The rearrangement uses TRBV12-3 or TRBV12-4 and TRBJ1-1, with a possible D match to TRBD1 (5 bases). The CDR3 has 12 residues. The CDR3, as DNA: TGTGCCAGTATGGCCCAGGACACTAAAGCTTTCTTT. Amino acid sequence: CASMAQDTKAFF.

This clonotype was counted at least ten times. The chain uses TRBV4-2 and TRBJ1-6, with D possibly being TRBD1 (5 bases). Trimming removed 0 bases at V and 9 bases at J, with 12 bases between. The CDR3 is made up of 15 amino acids. Germline V CDR1 and CDR2: LGHNA, YNFKEQ. This chain's CDR3 is CASSQEAGLASPLHF. In DNA form, the CDR3 reads TGTGCCAGCAGCCAAGAAGCAGGGTTGGCTTCACCCCTCCACTTT.

This clonotype was counted at least ten times. The rearrangement joins TRBV9 to TRBJ2-3; D not certain. This CDR3 has 16 amino acids. Germline-derived CDR1 and CDR2 are SGDLS and YYNGEE. Trimming removed 4 bases from V and 3 bases from J, with 18 bases in between. CDR3 bases: TGTGCCAGCAGCCCCCGACCCCCTCAAAGGACAGATACGCAGTATTTT. It specifies CASSPRPPQRTDTQYF.

The chain is built from TRBV7-9 and TRBJ2-5, with 8 bases fitting TRBD1. The V gene end was trimmed by 5 bases and the J gene end by 3 bases; junction bases not matched to a gene: 5. CDR1 is SEHNR, CDR2 FQNEAQ, per germline (reference sequence). The CDR3 is 14 residues long. CDR3 in DNA: TGTGCCAGCAGCCCCACAGGGGGAAAAGAGACCCAGTACTTC. Translated, it gives CASSPTGGKETQYF.

This clonotype was found many times. The chain has TRBV29-1 and TRBJ2-2; TRBD2 matches at 7 bases. Trimming removed 6 bases from V and 1 base from J; junction bases left unmatched: 8. The CDR3 has 15 amino acids. The V gene's germline CDR1 is SQVTM and CDR2 ANQGSEA. The CDR3 DNA follows: TGCAGCGTCCAAAGGTCTAGCGGGAACACCGGGGAGCTGTTTTTT. Its translation: CSVQRSSGNTGELFF.

Concerning this clonotype itself: A read error may produce the germline difference seen at one junction end. The V call is TRBV10-3, the J call TRBJ2-1; D not certain. This CDR3 contains 15 residues. Germline lookup yields CDR1 ENHRY and CDR2 SYGVKD. CDR3 nucleotide sequence: TGTGCCGTCAGTGAGTCCCCGTTCTCCTACAATGAGCAGTTCTTC. Translating gives CAVSESPFSYNEQFF.

At least ten counts were recorded for this clonotype. The J gene is TRBJ2-7, the V gene TRBV29-1; 8 bases map to TRBD1. V trimming: 7 bases; J trimming: 4 bases; junction bases outside the gene matches: 9. The CDR3 is 13 residues long. Per the germline V gene, CDR1 is SQVTM and CDR2 is ANQGSEA. CDR3 sequence reads: CSALTGVSYEQYF. The CDR3 DNA follows: TGCAGCGCCTTGACAGGGGTTTCTTACGAGCAGTACTTC.

The sample holds many counts of this clonotype. The V gene is TRBV4-2, the J gene TRBJ2-7; D ambiguous. With 0 bases removed from V and 3 bases from J, the gap between germline ends came to 6 bases. In germline, CDR1 is LGHNA, CDR2 YNFKEQ. The CDR3 is 13 amino acids. The CDR3 loop reads CASSQEQDYEQYF. The CDR3 DNA follows: TGTGCCAGCAGCCAAGAGCAGGACTACGAGCAGTACTTC.

This clonotype was seen a few times. The genes are TRBV20-1 and TRBJ1-1; 7 nucleotides line up with TRBD1. Germline V lookup: CDR1 DFQATT, CDR2 SNEGSKA (reference sequence). The V segment lost 0 bases and the J segment 0 bases; nucleotides outside the gene matches: 1. The CDR3 has 14 amino acids. The CDR3 coding sequence is TGCAGTGCTAGAGAGACAGGGTTGAACACTGAAGCTTTCTTT. Translating it yields CSARETGLNTEAFF.

This clonotype came up a few times. This rearrangement joins TRBV3-1 to TRBJ1-1, with TRBD1 matching over 9 bases. In germline, CDR1 is LGHDT, CDR2 YNNKEL (reference sequence). The trim removed 1 base at V and 5 bases at J, leaving 8 bases unmatched. The CDR3 runs to 16 residues. The CDR3 sequence: CASSQGTGALKTEAFF. The CDR3 bases are TGTGCCAGCAGCCAAGGGACAGGGGCTCTTAAGACTGAAGCTTTCTTT.